Following are 8 T cell receptor beta chains from one sample sequenced in a study of cytomegalovirus exposure and HLA in healthy donors. It was with 60 Vbeta and 13 Jbeta primers that the PCR ran. Method: immunoSEQ multiplex PCR; TCRdb's copy keeps in-frame clones and lacks some. The sample carries about 140,000 clones, about four fifths recorded once. Sequencing used PBMCs. These receptors all come from a man aged 35 to 55 in good health and CMV-seropositive.

The rearrangement joins TRBV25-1 to TRBJ2-7; 9 bases align to TRBD2. The CDR3 length is 14 residues. V shed 0 bases, J shed 5 bases, and the junction held 2 bases outside the gene matches. The germline CDR1 and CDR2 sequences are MGHDK and SYGVNS. The CDR3 bases are TGTGCCAGCAGTGAATATTCTAGCGGGAACGAGCAGTACTTC. Protein sequence: CASSEYSSGNEQYF.

V and J are TRBV2 and TRBJ2-1; D gene ambiguous. The V and J ends lost 7 bases and 7 bases respectively, with 11 bases between them. This CDR3 is built from 12 residues. Germline V gene lookup returns CDR1 SNHLY and CDR2 FYNNEI. The CDR3, as DNA: TGTGCCAGCAACCTGATGAGGAATGAGCAGTTCTTC. Translating it yields CASNLMRNEQFF.

The chain links TRBV5-5 to TRBJ1-5; possible D gene TRBD1, 5 bases. The CDR3 contains 16 residues. The V gene lost 2 bases and the J gene lost 5 bases, with 17 bases spanning the gap. The germline V gene encodes CDR1 SGHKS and CDR2 YYEKEE (reference sequence). The CDR3 protein is CASSLWDGGSHQPQHF. CDR3 DNA sequence: TGTGCCAGCAGCTTATGGGACGGGGGGAGCCATCAGCCCCAGCATTTT.

The V and J genes are TRBV7-9 and TRBJ2-7; 7 nucleotides match TRBD1. Germline CDR1 reads SEHNR; CDR2 reads FQNEAQ (reference sequence). This CDR3 has 15 residues. The V and J ends lost 5 bases and 2 bases, in that order; junction bases with no gene match: 9. The CDR3 coding sequence is TGTGCCAGCAGCGGCGCCGGGACAGAACCCTACGAGCAGTACTTC. It yields the protein CASSGAGTEPYEQYF.

The chain combines TRBV10-3 with TRBJ2-7; D is perhaps TRBD2 (5 bases). Germline V gives CDR1 ENHRY, CDR2 SYGVKD. With 8 bases removed from V and 0 bases from J, the gap between germline ends came to 11 bases. CDR3 size: 13 residues. The CDR3 DNA reads as TGTGCCATCGGGAGAATTAGCTCCTACGAGCAGTACTTC. Protein: CAIGRISSYEQYF.

This clone was seen once. Other DNA sequences in this specimen translate into the identical CDR3. The chain couples TRBV30 to TRBJ1-5; tentative D call: TRBD1 (6 bases). Trimming removed 0 bases at V and 6 bases at J, with 9 bases between. The germline V gene has CDR1 GTSNPN and CDR2 SVGIG (reference sequence). There are 13 residues in the CDR3. In DNA form, the CDR3 reads TGTGCCTGGAGTGTGGGGGGGCCTCAGCCCCAGCATTTT. This encodes CAWSVGGPQPQHF.

The rearrangement links TRBV13 to TRBJ2-5; 10 bases are a match to TRBD2. Germline V CDR1 and CDR2: PRHDT, FYEKMQ (reference sequence). CDR3 length equals 14 residues. With V trimmed by 2 bases and J by 5 bases, 2 bases remained unmatched. CDR3 bases: TGTGCCAGCAGCTTACTAGCGGGAGTTGAGACCCAGTACTTC. Its protein product is CASSLLAGVETQYF.

CDR3 amino acids: CASSSTGGREKLFF. CDR3 sequence (DNA): TGTGCCAGCAGCTCTACAGGGGGCAGAGAAAAACTGTTTTTT. The V call is TRBV7-9, the J call TRBJ1-4; 9 nucleotides match TRBD1. Germline V gene sequence: CDR1 SEHNR, CDR2 FQNEAQ (reference sequence). There are 14 residues in the CDR3. Trimming removed 4 bases from V and 8 bases from J; junction bases left unmatched: 5. Looking up the rest from reference TRBV7-9 and TRBJ1-4 gives the full variable domain: DTGVSQNPRHKITKRGQNVTFRCDPISEHNRLYWYRQTLGQGPEFLTYFQNEAQLEKSRLLSDRFSAERPKGSFSTLEIQRTEQGDSAMYLCASSSTGGREKLFFGSGTQLSVL.